Listed here are 17 T cell receptor beta chains from one sample, sequenced in a study of blood T cell repertoires in COVID-19. Assay used: immunoSEQ multiplex PCR; TCRdb lists only in-frame clones, some missing. The table lists nearly 350,000 clones, about four fifths of them singletons. Sequenced: peripheral blood. Receptor source: a man aged 25 to 40 with active or convalescent COVID-19.

The genes are TRBV12-5 and TRBJ1-1; D possibly corresponds to TRBD1 (6 bases). In germline, CDR1 is LGHNT, CDR2 FRNRAP. Trimming cost V 8 bases and J 4 bases, with 14 bases left between them. CDR3 size: 13 residues. The chain's CDR3 is CASPNDRFTEAFF. The CDR3 DNA reads TGTGCTAGTCCGAATGACAGGTTCACTGAAGCTTTCTTT.

The V call is TRBV5-4, the J call TRBJ2-7; 7 bases are shared with TRBD1. The ends lost 3 bases at V and 6 bases at J; junction bases unmatched: 6. The CDR3 extends over 13 amino acids. Germline assignment: CDR1 SGHNT and CDR2 YYREEE (reference sequence). The CDR3 DNA is TGTGCCAGCAGCTGGGGGCGACAGGGCGAGCAGTACTTC. It translates to CASSWGRQGEQYF.

V is TRBV7-2 and J is TRBJ2-1; D is uncertain. Germline loops: CDR1 SGHTA, CDR2 FQGNSA. V was clipped by 1 base and J by 0 bases, with 10 bases between them. This CDR3 is built from 16 residues. CDR3 bases: TGTGCCAGCAGCTTAGACCGAAGGAGCTCCTACAATGAGCAGTTCTTC. Amino acids: CASSLDRRSSYNEQFF.

This chain uses TRBV30 with TRBJ1-6; D might be TRBD1 (5 bases). The germline gives CDR1 GTSNPN, CDR2 SVGIG (reference sequence). Trimming took off 1 base at V and 7 bases at J, with 23 bases between the two ends. The CDR3 contains 18 residues. The chain's CDR3 is CAWSAFGTPFTGNSPLHF. The CDR3 DNA reads TGTGCCTGGAGTGCCTTCGGGACTCCGTTCACGGGGAATTCACCCCTCCACTTT.

The chain recombines TRBV6-6 with TRBJ2-1; the D gene is possibly TRBD2 (6 bases). The CDR3 is 13 amino acids. Germline loops: CDR1 MNHNY, CDR2 SVGAGI (reference sequence). With 5 bases removed from V and 8 bases from J, the gap between germline ends came to 13 bases. The CDR3 region is CASSPQGGDEQFF. In DNA form, the CDR3 reads TGTGCCAGCAGTCCCCAGGGAGGAGATGAGCAGTTCTTC.

The chain employs TRBV6-2 or TRBV6-3 and TRBJ2-7, with D possibly TRBD1 on 6 matching bases. V gave up 4 bases and J gave up 0 bases, with 10 bases separating them. The V gene's germline CDR1 is MNHEY and CDR2 SVGEGT. The CDR3 totals 14 residues. CDR3 amino acids: CASSLGGISYEQYF. The CDR3 bases are TGTGCCAGCAGTTTAGGGGGTATCTCCTACGAGCAGTACTTC.

In regard to this clone: A read error may produce the germline difference seen at one junction end. This chain connects TRBV6-5 to TRBJ1-2; no reliable D call. Germline V lookup: CDR1 MNHEY, CDR2 SVGAGI. The CDR3 covers 14 residues. CDR3 region: CASSPPLRTGRPSF. For the CDR3, the DNA is TGTGCCAGCAGTCCCCCTCTCCGGACGGGAAGACCTTCCTTC.

The rearrangement links TRBV6-2 or TRBV6-3 to TRBJ2-1; 12 bases align to TRBD1. The V gene's germline CDR1 is MNHEY and CDR2 SVGEGT. The CDR3 has 15 amino acids. With V trimmed by 6 bases and J by 7 bases, 7 bases remained unmatched. The CDR3 DNA is TGTGCCAGCAGCTGGGGACAGGGGGCAAGTAATGAGCAGTTCTTC. This codes for CASSWGQGASNEQFF.

This chain connects TRBV19 to TRBJ1-2, with a possible D match to TRBD1 (6 bases). Per germline, CDR1 LNHDA and CDR2 SQIVND (reference sequence). The CDR3 has 13 residues. Between the trimmed V and J ends, which lost 7 bases and 2 bases, there was a span of 11 bases. CDR3 DNA: TGTGCCAGTAAAGGCCAGGGGAACTATGGCTACACCTTC. Translation: CASKGQGNYGYTF.

In DNA, the CDR3 is TGTGCCAGCCGAAACAGCTTTAATTCACCCCTCCACTTT. Translated: CASRNSFNSPLHF. V gene TRBV12-3 or TRBV12-4 combines with J gene TRBJ1-6; D gene unclear. The V end was cut by 8 bases, the J end by 6 bases, with 11 bases between. This CDR3 region has 13 residues.

This chain joins TRBV4-1 and TRBJ1-2; 10 bases match TRBD1. Germline V gives CDR1 MGHRA, CDR2 YSYEKL. The length of the CDR3 is 17 residues. The J segment lost 4 bases and the V segment lost 0 bases, leaving 8 bases of the junction unmatched. CDR3 DNA: TGCGCCAGCAGCCAAGATAGCGGGACAGGGGCGGCCTATGGCTACACCTTC. Its translation is CASSQDSGTGAAYGYTF.

This clone was detected only once. The gene calls are TRBV2 and TRBJ2-7; 8 bases map to TRBD1. This CDR3 has 14 amino acids. V was clipped by 3 bases and J by 2 bases; unmatched bases: 3. The germline V gene has CDR1 SNHLY and CDR2 FYNNEI. DNA for the CDR3: TGTGCCAGCAGTGAGGAGGGACAGGCCTACGAGCAGTACTTC. Its protein product is CASSEEGQAYEQYF.

The chain employs TRBV19 and TRBJ2-1; 12 nucleotides agree with TRBD2. The CDR3 is 15 residues long. CDR1 is LNHDA and CDR2 is SQIVND in the germline V gene (reference sequence). V lost 1 base to trimming and J lost 6 bases; unmatched junction nucleotides: 1. The CDR3 nucleotides read TGTGCCAGTAGTATAGTGGGACTAGCGGGCAATGAGCAGTTCTTC. Protein sequence: CASSIVGLAGNEQFF.

The chain recombines TRBV2 with TRBJ2-1; 11 bases map to TRBD2. The CDR3 sequence is 15 residues long. Germline V lookup: CDR1 SNHLY, CDR2 FYNNEI. CDR3 protein: CAFIAGGSSYNEQFF. The CDR3 coding sequence is TGTGCGTTTATAGCGGGAGGGAGCTCCTACAATGAGCAGTTCTTC.

This chain uses TRBV14 with TRBJ2-7, with D unclear. V was cut by 3 bases and J by 4 bases, with 13 bases left in between. Germline loops: CDR1 SGHDN, CDR2 FVKESK. CDR3 length: 14 residues. The CDR3 DNA reads as TGTGCCAGCAGCCATTATTCTATTCCGTACGAGCAGTACTTC. This sequence encodes CASSHYSIPYEQYF.

The chain uses TRBV7-2 and TRBJ1-1, with D perhaps TRBD1 (6 bases). V lost 2 bases to trimming and J lost 13 bases, with 20 bases between them. CDR3 length equals 14 residues. Germline V gives CDR1 SGHTA, CDR2 FQGNSA. CDR3 in DNA: TGTGCCAGCAGCTTAAAGGGTGGGGGCCAGGGTGATTTCTTT. Translation gives CASSLKGGGQGDFF.

This chain links TRBV5-1 with TRBJ2-7, with D possibly matching TRBD1 (6 bases). This CDR3 contains 13 residues. CDR1 is SGHRS and CDR2 is YFSETQ in the germline V gene. Trimming stripped 2 bases from V and 10 bases from J, with 16 bases between. In DNA form, the CDR3 reads TGCGCCAGCAGCTTAGATAACAGGGTAAATCAGTACTTC. It is translated as CASSLDNRVNQYF.